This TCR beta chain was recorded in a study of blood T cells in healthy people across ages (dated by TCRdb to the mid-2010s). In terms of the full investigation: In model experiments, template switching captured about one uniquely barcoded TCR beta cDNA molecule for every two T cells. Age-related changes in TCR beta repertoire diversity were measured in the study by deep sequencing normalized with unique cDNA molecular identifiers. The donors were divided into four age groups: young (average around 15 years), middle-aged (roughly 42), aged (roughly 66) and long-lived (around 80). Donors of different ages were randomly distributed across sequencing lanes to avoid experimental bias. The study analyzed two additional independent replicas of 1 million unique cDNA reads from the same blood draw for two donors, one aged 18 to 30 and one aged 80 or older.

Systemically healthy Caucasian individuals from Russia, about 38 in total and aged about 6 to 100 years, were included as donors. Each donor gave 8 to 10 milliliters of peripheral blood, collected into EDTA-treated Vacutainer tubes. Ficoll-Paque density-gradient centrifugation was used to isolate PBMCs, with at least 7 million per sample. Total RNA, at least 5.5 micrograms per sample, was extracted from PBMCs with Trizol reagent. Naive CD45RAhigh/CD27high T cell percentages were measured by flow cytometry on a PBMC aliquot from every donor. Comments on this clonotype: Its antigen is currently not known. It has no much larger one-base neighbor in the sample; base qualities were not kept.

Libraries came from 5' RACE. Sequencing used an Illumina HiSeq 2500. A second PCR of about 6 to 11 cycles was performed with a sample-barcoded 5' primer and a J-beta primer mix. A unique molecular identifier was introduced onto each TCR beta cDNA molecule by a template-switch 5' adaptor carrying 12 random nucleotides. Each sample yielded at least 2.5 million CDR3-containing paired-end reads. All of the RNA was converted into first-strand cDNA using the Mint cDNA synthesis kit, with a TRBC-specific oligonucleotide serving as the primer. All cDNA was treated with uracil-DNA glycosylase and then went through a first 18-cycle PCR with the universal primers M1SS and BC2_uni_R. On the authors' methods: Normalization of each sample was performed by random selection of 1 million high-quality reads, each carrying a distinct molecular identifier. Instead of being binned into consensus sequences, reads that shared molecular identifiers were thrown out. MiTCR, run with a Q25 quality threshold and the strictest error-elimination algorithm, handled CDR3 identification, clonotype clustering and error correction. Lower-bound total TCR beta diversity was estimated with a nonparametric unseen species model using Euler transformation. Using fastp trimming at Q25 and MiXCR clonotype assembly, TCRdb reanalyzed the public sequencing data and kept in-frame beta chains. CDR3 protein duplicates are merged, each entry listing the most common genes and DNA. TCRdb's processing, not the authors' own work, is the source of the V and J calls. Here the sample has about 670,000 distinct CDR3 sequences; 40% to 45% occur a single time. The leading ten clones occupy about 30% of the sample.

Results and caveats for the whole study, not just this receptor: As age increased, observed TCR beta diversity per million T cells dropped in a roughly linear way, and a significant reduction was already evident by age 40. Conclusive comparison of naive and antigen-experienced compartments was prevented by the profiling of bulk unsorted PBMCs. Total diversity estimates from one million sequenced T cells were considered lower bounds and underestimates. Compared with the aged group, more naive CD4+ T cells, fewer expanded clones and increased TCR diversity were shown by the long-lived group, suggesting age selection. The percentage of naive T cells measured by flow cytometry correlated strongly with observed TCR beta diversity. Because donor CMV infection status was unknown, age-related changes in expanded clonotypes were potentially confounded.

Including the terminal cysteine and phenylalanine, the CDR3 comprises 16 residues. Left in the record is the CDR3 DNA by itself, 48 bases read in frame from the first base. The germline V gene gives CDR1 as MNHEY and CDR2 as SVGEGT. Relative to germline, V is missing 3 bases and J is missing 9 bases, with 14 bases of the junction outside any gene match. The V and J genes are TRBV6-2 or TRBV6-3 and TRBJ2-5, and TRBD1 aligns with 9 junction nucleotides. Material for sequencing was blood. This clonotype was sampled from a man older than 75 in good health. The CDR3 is CASSYTGGAEEGAQYF. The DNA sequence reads TGTGCCAGCAGTTATACAGGGGGCGCTGAGGAAGGGGCCCAGTACTTC.